Detailed here is one TCR beta chain. Its matching antigen is unknown. This entry comes from a study of cytomegalovirus exposure and HLA in healthy donors. General study findings and limits: Presence/absence results assume similar sequencing depth per donor, which may not hold.

V dropped 2 bases and J dropped 4; count of bases not matched to a gene: 10. The length of the CDR3 is 16 residues. Germline V gene sequence: CDR1 MNHNY, CDR2 SVGAGI (reference sequence). 60 Vbeta and 13 Jbeta primers were used in PCR. Profiling relied on immunoSEQ multiplex PCR, and the TCRdb table lists in-frame clones only, not all of them. The sample lists about 100,000 clones, about four fifths occurring once. The material sequenced was PBMCs. The sequence was collected from a female donor in good health and CMV-seropositive. The rearrangement joins TRBV6-6 to TRBJ1-2, with 7 bases aligning to TRBD1. As DNA, the CDR3 is TGTGCCAGCAGTTACCCCTCGGGCAGGGGGTTCTATGGCTACACCTTC. Its translation: CASSYPSGRGFYGYTF.